The 5 T cell receptor beta chains reported below all come from one sample, sequenced in a study of T cells in narcolepsy. Assay: immunoSEQ multiplex PCR; the TCRdb copy retains only in-frame clones and omits some. The table records 30,000 to 35,000 clones, around 80% of them present only once. Material: memory (CD45RA-) CD4+ T cells from blood. The origin of the receptors is a human donor in good health.

Worth noting for this clone: Germline is not matched at one junction end, which may reflect a read error. This chain uses TRBV7-6 with TRBJ2-3; D is perhaps TRBD2 (5 bases). Germline V gene data show CDR1 as SGHVS and CDR2 as FNYEAQ. This CDR3 has 13 residues. CDR3 coding DNA: TGTGCCAGCAGCCTAGCCCCCGCCGATACGCAGTATTTT. As protein: CASSLAPADTQYF.

The CDR3 region has the DNA TGCGCCAGCAGCCAAGGGCAGGGGTCGGGCAATCAGCCCCAGCATTTT. Protein sequence: CASSQGQGSGNQPQHF. This chain links TRBV4-3 with TRBJ1-5; D possibly corresponds to TRBD1 (6 bases). This CDR3 has 16 amino acids. The germline V gene encodes CDR1 LGHNA and CDR2 YSLEER. V lost 1 base to trimming and J lost 2 bases, with 12 bases between them.

The gene calls are TRBV5-4 and TRBJ1-1; D unresolved. The germline V and J ends were trimmed by 0 bases and 1 base, with 4 bases remaining between them. In germline, CDR1 is SGHNT, CDR2 YYREEE (reference sequence). The CDR3 covers 13 residues. CDR3 coding DNA: TGTGCCAGCAGCTTGGGGGGGAACACTGAAGCTTTCTTT. This translates into CASSLGGNTEAFF.

The chain is built from TRBV7-3 and TRBJ2-2, with D perhaps TRBD1 (6 bases). CDR1 is SGHTA, CDR2 FQGTGA, per germline. The CDR3 sequence is 15 residues long. V was clipped by 5 bases and J by 4 bases, with 14 bases between them. The CDR3 DNA reads TGTGCCAGCAGCCCCAGGGGTGAGCTCACCGGGGAGCTGTTTTTT. Translating gives CASSPRGELTGELFF.

V is TRBV11-2 and J is TRBJ2-7; tentatively, D is TRBD2 (7 bases). The ends were cut back, 4 bases at V and 0 bases at J, with 10 bases in the middle. Germline loops: CDR1 SGHAT, CDR2 FQNNGV. The length of the CDR3 is 14 residues. The CDR3 here is CASSSGGRSYEQYF. Written as DNA, the CDR3 is TGTGCCAGCAGCTCCGGGGGGCGCTCCTACGAGCAGTACTTC.